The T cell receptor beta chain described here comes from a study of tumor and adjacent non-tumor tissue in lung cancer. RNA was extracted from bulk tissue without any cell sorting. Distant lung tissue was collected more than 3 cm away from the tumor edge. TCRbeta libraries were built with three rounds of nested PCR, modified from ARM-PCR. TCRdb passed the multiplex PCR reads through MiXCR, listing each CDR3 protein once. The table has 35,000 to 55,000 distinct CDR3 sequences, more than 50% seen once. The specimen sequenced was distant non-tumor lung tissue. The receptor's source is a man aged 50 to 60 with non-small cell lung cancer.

This chain's CDR3 is CASRPTWTSRRETQYF. The CDR3 region has the DNA TGTGCCAGCAGACCCACCTGGACTAGCAGGAGAGAGACCCAGTACTTC. The J gene is TRBJ2-5, the V gene TRBV21-1; the D call in the table, TRBD2, was not verified against the DNA. TRBV21-1 is given as a pseudogene. This CDR3 region has 16 residues.